The T cell receptor beta chain under discussion was sequenced for a study of T cell responses to AZD1222 COVID-19 vaccine. About the study: It was second doses at about 4 or about 12 weeks that were pooled. Study-level points and caveats: Two AZD1222 administrations were followed by greater Spike-specific TCR breadth and depth. Most donors were white British, females outnumbered males, and clonal diversity was possibly underestimated. CD4 TCRs linked to vaccination spanned spike, dominating at 160-218 and 743-854.

Germline CDR1 is SNHLY and CDR2 is FYNNEI. The CDR3 runs to 17 residues. V was clipped by 1 base and J by 3 bases, with 16 bases between them. The assay was immunoSEQ multiplex PCR, and TCRdb's table has in-frame clones only and misses some. The data show 99,000 or so clones, over 80% seen once. As to this clone: Its specificity is unknown.

This receptor was identified in an adult in good health. V usage is TRBV2 and J usage is TRBJ1-5; the D gene is possibly TRBD1 (6 bases). This sample comprised peripheral blood, obtained on day 0 of AZD1222 vaccination. The CDR3 region has the DNA TGTGCCAGCAGTGAAGATATGGACAGTGGGCACAATCAGCCCCAGCATTTT. As protein: CASSEDMDSGHNQPQHF. The full variable domain, rest sourced from reference TRBV2 and TRBJ1-5, is EPEVTQTPSHQVTQMGQEVILRCVPISNHLYFYWYRQILGQKVEFLVSFYNNEISEKSEIFDDQFSVERPDGSNFTLKIRSTKLEDSAMYFCASSEDMDSGHNQPQHFGDGTRLSIL.